What follows are 4 T cell receptor beta chains derived from one specimen sequenced in a study of tumor-infiltrating lymphocytes in localized non-small cell lung cancer (dated by TCRdb to about 2021). Library preparation was by the immunoSEQ multiplex PCR assay. Not all clones reach the TCRdb copy of this immuneACCESS table, which keeps in-frame sequences only. Checked studies attribute under half of the gap to unresolved V genes and leave the rest unexplained. A total of 14,000 to 15,000 clones appear in this sample, about four fifths of them only once. Of the sample, 2.5% to 3% falls within the top ten clones. Sequenced sample: lung tumor tissue. Source of these receptors: a human donor with non-small cell lung cancer.

The rearrangement links TRBV21-1 to TRBJ1-4; the listed D gene, TRBD1, was not tested against the DNA. TRBV21-1 has pseudogene status. This CDR3 is built from 14 residues. In DNA form, the CDR3 reads TGTGCCAGCATCATCAAATTATCAGTGGAAAAACTGTTTTTT. Amino acid sequence: CASIIKLSVEKLFF.

The rearrangement uses TRBV4-1 and TRBJ1-2; the match to TRBD1 covers 8 bases. The CDR3 runs 13 residues. Germline CDR1 reads MGHRA; CDR2 reads YSYEKL. With 4 bases clipped from V and 4 bases from J, the junction kept 2 bases outside the gene matches. CDR3 residues: CASSPGGFYGYTF. CDR3 DNA sequence: TGCGCCAGCAGCCCAGGGGGCTTCTATGGCTACACCTTC.

The genes are TRBV28 and TRBJ2-3, with 9 bases identical to TRBD1. This CDR3 region has 13 residues. Looked up from germline, CDR1 is MDHEN and CDR2 is SYDVKM. V lost 5 bases, J lost 4 bases, and 1 base stayed unmatched. CDR3: CASSGTGSDTQYF. CDR3 nucleotide sequence: TGTGCCAGCAGTGGGACAGGGTCAGATACGCAGTATTTT.

This sequence joins TRBV11-2 and TRBJ2-5; 11 bases align to TRBD2. Germline V gene data show CDR1 as SGHAT and CDR2 as FQNNGV. This CDR3 region has 15 residues. The ends lost 5 bases at V and 4 bases at J; junction bases unmatched: 6. CDR3 sequence: CASSGTSGRGETQYF. In DNA form, the CDR3 reads TGTGCCAGCAGCGGAACTAGCGGGAGAGGAGAGACCCAGTACTTC.